This T cell receptor beta chain derives from a study of blood T cell repertoires in COVID-19. Whole-study context: The United States, Italy and Spain provided the acute and convalescent COVID-19 samples. The cDNA or gDNA used as material had been derived from T cells, B-cell-depleted T cells, or PBMCs.

The data were produced by immunoSEQ multiplex PCR, yet TCRdb's version contains in-frame clones alone and is incomplete. The sample shows over 130,000 clones, roughly four fifths of them seen only once. CDR1 and CDR2 from the germline V gene are MDHEN and SYDVKM. The CDR3 totals 15 residues. The V end was cut by 10 bases, the J end by 2 bases, with 20 bases between. The TCR was taken from a woman aged 55-69 years with acute or convalescent COVID-19. The sequenced sample consisted of peripheral blood. The rearrangement uses TRBV28 and TRBJ2-5; maybe TRBD2 (7 bases). CDR3 DNA: TGTGCCACCCACTCTTGGAGGGGGGGACAAGAGACCCAGTACTTC. Translated: CATHSWRGGQETQYF.